The subject of this entry is one T cell receptor beta chain. This entry belongs to a study of T cell responses to AZD1222 COVID-19 vaccine. The CDR3 is 19 residues long. J lost 3 bases, V lost 1 base, and 14 bases had no gene match. In germline, CDR1 is SGHNT, CDR2 YENEEA. The protocol was immunoSEQ multiplex PCR, while the TCRdb copy is restricted to in-frame clones and leaves out a portion. The sample carries over 150,000 clones, 88% recorded once. This TCR was sampled from an adult who received the AZD1222 COVID-19 vaccine. The sample consisted of peripheral blood, taken 28 days after the second AZD1222 dose. This chain joins TRBV11-3 and TRBJ2-7; 11 bases agree with TRBD2. The CDR3 coding sequence is TGTGCCAGCAGCTTAGGAATCCTAGCGGGGGGCCCTAAGATCTACGAGCAGTACTTC. Encoded protein: CASSLGILAGGPKIYEQYF.